These T cell receptor beta chains were read from a single sample in a study of cytomegalovirus exposure and HLA in healthy donors. Repertoires were generated with immunoSEQ multiplex PCR, while TCRdb's copy carries only in-frame clones and drops some. Among 150,000 to 200,000 clones listed, around 78% were seen once. Material for sequencing was PBMCs. These receptors were taken from a woman aged 30 to 39 in good health and CMV-seropositive. Each CDR3 is given with its conserved first and last residue. Fields, in order: clone size, J gene, V gene, D gene, CDR3 DNA, CDR3 protein. A D gene is named only where the DNA matches it firmly. Clone size is shown for a subset of rows, as once, few, many or a class of expanded clone.

>few|TRBJ2-2|TRBV7-9|TRBD2
TGTGCCAGCACCCCCAGCGGGGGGTTGGACACCGGGGAGCTGTTTTTT
CASTPSGGLDTGELFF
>NA|TRBJ2-7|TRBV2|NA
TGTGCCAGCAGAGGGTCCGGGAGCTCCTACGAGCAGTACTTC
CASRGSGSSYEQYF
>NA|TRBJ2-3|TRBV7-9|NA
TGTGCCAGCAGCTCCATGGCGGGGGATACGCAGTATTTT
CASSSMAGDTQYF
>NA|TRBJ1-2|TRBV5-1|NA
TGCGCCAGCAGCTCGCTCCAGGAAAACTATGGCTACACCTTC
CASSSLQENYGYTF
>once|TRBJ2-7|TRBV6-5|NA
TGTGCCAGCAGTTACTCGAGCGTACCACAAGAGCAGTACTTC
CASSYSSVPQEQYF
>NA|TRBJ2-1|TRBV5-1|NA
TGCGCCAGCAGCTTGGTTTACTTTTCGAATGAGCAGTTCTTC
CASSLVYFSNEQFF
>NA|TRBJ1-4|TRBV7-9|NA
TGTACCAGCAGTCTAAGTAGCGGGGGCCCCGCAACTAATGAAAAACTGTTTTTT
CTSSLSSGGPATNEKLFF
>NA|TRBJ1-2|TRBV11-3|NA
TGTGCCAGCAGTCAAGACGGACTCTATGGCTACACCTTC
CASSQDGLYGYTF
>NA|TRBJ1-1|TRBV7-9|NA
TGTGCCAGCAGCTTAGGACAAATGAACACTGAAGCTTTCTTT
CASSLGQMNTEAFF
>NA|TRBJ1-2|TRBV5-4|TRBD1
TGTGCCAGCAGCAGCGGACAGGGGTATGGCTACACCTTC
CASSSGQGYGYTF
>few|TRBJ2-5|TRBV10-3|TRBD1
TGTGCCATCAGTGGCTTCGGACAGGGGGAGACCCAGTACTTC
CAISGFGQGETQYF
>NA|TRBJ1-5|TRBV5-5|TRBD1
TGTGCCAGCAGCGCGGATACAGGGGGCGAGCAGCCCCAGCATTTT
CASSADTGGEQPQHF
>once|TRBJ1-2|TRBV6-6|NA
TGTGCCAGCAGTGTCTTCTCTACAGGCTTCAACTTC
CASSVFSTGFNF
>NA|TRBJ2-1|TRBV6-6|TRBD2
TGTGCCAGCCGGGAGCGGGGGGGCGGGGAAAATGAGCAGTTCTTC
CASRERGGGENEQFF
>NA|TRBJ1-2|TRBV11-2|NA
TGTGCCAGCAGCTTATATGGGGGGATCTCCTATGGCTACACCTTC
CASSLYGGISYGYTF
>NA|TRBJ1-2|TRBV9|TRBD1
TGTGCCAGCAGCCCGGGACAGTCCTATGGCTACACCTTC
CASSPGQSYGYTF
>NA|TRBJ2-1|TRBV7-8|TRBD2
TGTGCCAGCAGCTTCCAGGGACTAGCGGGAGTCTACAATGAGCAGTTCTTC
CASSFQGLAGVYNEQFF
>NA|TRBJ2-7|TRBV7-9|NA
TGTGCCAGCAGCTTCACGGCGGAGGGGGCGAAGCAGTACTTC
CASSFTAEGAKQYF
>NA|TRBJ1-1|TRBV30|NA
TGTGCCTGGAGCCAGGGACTCCCGAACACTGAAGCTTTCTTT
CAWSQGLPNTEAFF
>NA|TRBJ1-3|TRBV7-8|TRBD1
TGTGCCAGCAGCTTAGCGACAGGGACGTACGGAAACACCATATATTTT
CASSLATGTYGNTIYF
>NA|TRBJ2-2|TRBV6-5|NA
TGTGCCAGCAGTACCCACAGAGACACCGGGGAGCTGTTTTTT
CASSTHRDTGELFF
>NA|TRBJ1-4|TRBV2|NA
TGTGCCAGCAGTGAAACTCTGGGCACTAATGAAAAACTGTTTTTT
CASSETLGTNEKLFF
>few|TRBJ1-1|TRBV5-1|NA
TGCGCCAGCAGTACGGGGTACACTGAAGCTTTCTTT
CASSTGYTEAFF
>NA|TRBJ2-1|TRBV5-1|TRBD1
TGCGCCAGCAGCTTGGCCTGGGACAGTACCTACAATGAGCAGTTCTTC
CASSLAWDSTYNEQFF
>few|TRBJ2-5|TRBV7-2|NA
TGTGCCAGCAGCTTAGCGGGAGTTTGGGAGACCCAGTACTTC
CASSLAGVWETQYF
>NA|TRBJ1-1|TRBV4-1|NA
TGCGCCAGCAGCCAAGGGGAGGGCGTCGGGACTGAAGCTTTCTTT
CASSQGEGVGTEAFF
>few|TRBJ1-5|TRBV28|NA
TGTGCCAGCACCCGAACCGGGGGGCCGAGGCAGCCCCAGCATTTT
CASTRTGGPRQPQHF
>NA|TRBJ1-5|TRBV18|NA
TGTGCCAGCTCACCGGGACTTCGCAATCAGCCCCAGCATTTT
CASSPGLRNQPQHF
>NA|TRBJ2-3|TRBV7-2|TRBD2
TGTGCCAGCAGCCCCCTGGGGGGAGGGGTCACAGATACGCAGTATTTT
CASSPLGGGVTDTQYF
>NA|TRBJ1-4|TRBV6-6|TRBD1
TGTGCCAGCAGTTACTCGACAGGGAATGAAAAACTGTTTTTT
CASSYSTGNEKLFF